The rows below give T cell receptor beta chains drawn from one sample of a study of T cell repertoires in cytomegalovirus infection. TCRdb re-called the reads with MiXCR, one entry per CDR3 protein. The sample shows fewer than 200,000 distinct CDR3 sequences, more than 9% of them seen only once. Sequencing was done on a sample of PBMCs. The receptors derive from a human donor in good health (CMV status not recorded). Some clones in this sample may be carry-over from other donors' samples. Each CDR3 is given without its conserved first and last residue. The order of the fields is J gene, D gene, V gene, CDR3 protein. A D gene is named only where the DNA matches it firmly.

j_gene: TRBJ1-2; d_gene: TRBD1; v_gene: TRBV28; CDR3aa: ASRTTGGWGYT
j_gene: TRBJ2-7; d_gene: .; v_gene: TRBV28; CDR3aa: ASSFLPGATHSYEQY
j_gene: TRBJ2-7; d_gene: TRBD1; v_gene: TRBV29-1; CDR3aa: SVPGQGYEQY
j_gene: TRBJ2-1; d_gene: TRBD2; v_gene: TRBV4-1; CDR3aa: ASSHPGLAGGAGNNEQF
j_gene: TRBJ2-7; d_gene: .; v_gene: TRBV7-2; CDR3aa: ASSLVQNTYEQY
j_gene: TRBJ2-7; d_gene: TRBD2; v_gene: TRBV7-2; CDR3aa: ASSLVAGGTEQY
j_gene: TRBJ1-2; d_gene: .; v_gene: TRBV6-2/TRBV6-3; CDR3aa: ASSPDRIYGYT
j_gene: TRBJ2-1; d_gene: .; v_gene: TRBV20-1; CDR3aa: SAGIGSYNEQF
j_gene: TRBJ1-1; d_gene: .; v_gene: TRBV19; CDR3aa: ASTPDPGPTNTEAF
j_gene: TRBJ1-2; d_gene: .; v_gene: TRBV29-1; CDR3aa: SVPTNYGYT